The clone carrying this TCR beta chain has just one count. A much larger clone is a single base away; this may be a read error. The entry originates in a study of blood T cells in healthy people across ages. Study at large: Template-switching capture recovered about one barcoded beta molecule per two T cells.

The use of a sample-barcoded 5' primer and a J-beta primer mix characterized a second PCR of about 7 to 12 cycles. Every single cDNA molecule received a tag from a template-switch adaptor with 12 random nucleotides. TCRdb ran MiXCR on the 5' RACE reads and lists one entry per CDR3 protein. Here the sample spans about 800,000 distinct CDR3 sequences, around half being singletons. The CDR3 is 15 residues long. Germline values: CDR1 ENHRY, CDR2 SYGVKD. The gene calls are TRBV10-3 and TRBJ2-1; TRBD2 agrees at 12 bases. The sample comprised blood. The source of this sequence is a man older than 75 in good health. CDR3 sequence: CAISSGLAGLNGQFF. CDR3 bases: TGTGCCATCAGTTCAGGACTAGCGGGACTTAATGGGCAGTTCTTC.